This T cell receptor beta chain was sequenced for a study of T cell responses to AZD1222 COVID-19 vaccine. Looking at the study overall: The study pooled second doses at about 4 or about 12 weeks. Findings and caveats of the study: The reported proportion of spike-specific TCRs targeting unmutated variant regions was nearly half.

V shed 5 bases and J shed 4 bases, with 23 bases lying between them. This CDR3 is built from 17 residues. CDR1 is SGHTA, CDR2 FQGNSA, per germline. This table comes from immunoSEQ multiplex PCR, and its TCRdb copy is limited to in-frame clones, with some not included. This table holds over 85,000 clones, around 82% found once. A word on this clone: The target antigen is unknown.

The clonotype comes from an adult in good health. The rearrangement links TRBV7-2 to TRBJ1-2, with D possibly matching TRBD1 (6 bases). This material consisted of peripheral blood, taken on day 0 of AZD1222 vaccination. In DNA form, the CDR3 reads TGTGCCAGCAGCCGTAACCCGAGGGGGGTTTTTGGCTATGGCTACACCTTC. It is translated as CASSRNPRGVFGYGYTF. The full variable domain, with the rest looked up from reference TRBV7-2 and TRBJ1-2, is GAGVSQSPSNKVTEKGKDVELRCDPISGHTALYWYRQSLGQGLEFLIYFQGNSAPDKSGLPSDRFSAERTGGSVSTLTIQRTQQEDSAVYLCASSRNPRGVFGYGYTFGSGTRLTVV.